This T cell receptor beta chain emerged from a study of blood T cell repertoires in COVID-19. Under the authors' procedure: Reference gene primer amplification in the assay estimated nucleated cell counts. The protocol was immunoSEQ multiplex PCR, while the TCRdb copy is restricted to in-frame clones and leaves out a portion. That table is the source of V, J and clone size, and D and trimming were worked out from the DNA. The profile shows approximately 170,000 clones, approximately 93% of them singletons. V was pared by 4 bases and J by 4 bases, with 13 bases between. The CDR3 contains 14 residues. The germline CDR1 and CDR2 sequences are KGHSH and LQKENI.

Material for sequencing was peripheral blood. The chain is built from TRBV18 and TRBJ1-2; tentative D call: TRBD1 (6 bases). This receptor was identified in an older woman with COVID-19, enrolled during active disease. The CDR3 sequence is CASSLTTGPYGYTF. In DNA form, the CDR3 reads TGTGCCAGCTCACTTACGACAGGCCCCTATGGCTACACCTTC.